The clone carrying this TCR beta chain showed up many times. Its antigen remains unidentified. The making of cDNA relied on 5'RACE with 10-nucleotide random UMIs. TCRdb reanalysed the 5' RACE reads using MiXCR and keeps one entry per CDR3 protein. The sample shows about 24,000 distinct CDR3 sequences, roughly an eighth of them seen only once. The CDR3 has 16 residues. Looked up from germline, CDR1 is SGHRS and CDR2 is YFSETQ. V shed 2 bases and J shed 0 bases, with 15 bases lying between them. This sample was included in a study of neurological immune-mediated disorders. General study points: Whereas HTLV-1-associated myelopathy showed the most TCR clonal expansion, multiple sclerosis showed the least, with levels below those of healthy controls.

PBMCs stored at -80 C, numbering 2 million, were the origin of the unsorted libraries. The sequencing input was PBMCs. V gene TRBV5-1 combines with J gene TRBJ2-7; perhaps TRBD1 as D (7 bases). The sequence was obtained from a woman aged 40 to 49 with HTLV-1-associated myelopathy (HAM/TSP). The DNA for the CDR3 is TGCGCCAGCAGCTTAATGGGGGGACAGAGCTCCTACGAGCAGTACGTC. Translation gives CASSLMGGQSSYEQYV.